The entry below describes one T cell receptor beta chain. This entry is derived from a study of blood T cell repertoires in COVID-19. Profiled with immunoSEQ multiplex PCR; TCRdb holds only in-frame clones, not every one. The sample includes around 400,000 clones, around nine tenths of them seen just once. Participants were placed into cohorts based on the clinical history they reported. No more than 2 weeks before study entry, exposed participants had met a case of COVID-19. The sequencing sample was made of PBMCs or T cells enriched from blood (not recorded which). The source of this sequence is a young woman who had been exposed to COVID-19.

The CDR3, as DNA: TGTGCCAGCAGCTTAGGGGAGGTCAATGAGCAGTTCTTC. The encoded protein is CASSLGEVNEQFF. The chain employs TRBV7-9 and TRBJ2-1, with a tentative D call TRBD2 (6 bases). Trimming stripped 1 base from V and 6 bases from J, with 7 bases between. Germline-derived CDR1 and CDR2 are SEHNR and FQNEAQ (reference sequence). The CDR3 totals 13 residues.